This T cell receptor beta chain emerged from a study of T cell responses to AZD1222 COVID-19 vaccine (dated by TCRdb to the early 2020s). Regarding the study in general: AZD1222 recipients with second doses at about 4 weeks or about 12 weeks were pooled, because spike-specific TCR depth and breadth did not differ between schedules. Enrollment into the trials was organized by age into subgroups of 18-55, 56-69 and 70-plus years, and those subgroups contained roughly 140, 27 and 60 TCR-sequenced participants, respectively. A total of under 250 trial participants underwent TCR sequencing, of whom more than 200 had received two doses of AZD1222 and roughly 26 had received two doses of the MenACWY control vaccine. Study-level results and caveats: The 56-69-year group was small, and its depth increase did not reach significance, likely because of low power. Conclusions about previously exposed vaccinees are limited, since just six or seven AZD1222 recipients were seropositive for SARS-CoV-2 at baseline. A significant rise in spike-specific TCR breadth and depth was observed after two AZD1222 doses relative to day 0 and relative to MenACWY recipients. Nearly half of unique spike-specific TCRs reportedly recognized epitopes outside regions mutated in the B.1.351 and B.1.1.7 variants. Vaccine-associated CD4 TCRs spanned the whole spike protein, with dominant responses in regions 160-218 and 743-854. Because no day 14 peak-response samples were available, the repertoires could be characterized only after the peak T cell response. Participants were mostly white British, with more females than males. The authors suggested clonal diversity may have been underestimated.

The time point tag for this specimen amounts to: baseline before first vaccination. The vaccinee samples were drawn from two UK trials, COV001 and COV002, one of which was a single-blind randomized controlled phase 2/3 trial testing AZD1222 (ChAdOx1 nCoV-19) in healthy adults. For TCRbeta chain sequencing, PBMC samples from trial participants were taken at day 0 and at day 28 after the second dose. Concerning this clone: Its antigen is unknown. No qualities accompany the bases; no much larger clone lies one base away.

The CDR3 regions of human TCRbeta chains were analyzed by immunosequencing. The original methods were these. TCRs in the repertoires were compared against a reference library of SARS-CoV-2-specific TCRs that had been generated with the MIRA antigen-specificity platform. Breadth meant the fraction of unique TCRs that were SARS-CoV-2-associated, whereas depth meant the fraction of total T cells that were SARS-CoV-2-associated. Using the MIRA data, every spike-specific TCR was mapped to the spike region that the TCR reacted to and assigned to either a CD4 or a CD8 class. Log10-transformed breadth and depth values were compared by one-way ANOVA with Sidak's multiple comparisons tests. The table was pulled from immuneACCESS by TCRdb, which kept in-frame rearrangements only. Such tables lose some clones; where checked, under half of the loss comes from unresolved V genes, and the rest has no known cause. The V and J calls and clone size come from that table; D and trimming were worked out from the DNA. For this sample the table gives about 110,000 clones, of which roughly 86% were detected only once. The ten largest account for around 4.5% of the sample.

The input for sequencing was peripheral blood, taken on day 0 of AZD1222 vaccination. The source of this sequence is an adult in good health.

In nucleotide form, the sequence is TGTGCCAGCAGCTTCAGCGGGCGCTCCTACGAGCAGTACTTC. Its translation is CASSFSGRSYEQYF. Recombination connected TRBV5-6 to TRBJ2-7; TRBD2 could be the D gene, as 6 bases match. V drops 2 bases and J drops 0 bases, leaving 9 bases in between. The germline V gene sets CDR1 to SGHDT and CDR2 to YYEEEE. The CDR3 has 14 amino acids, counting the end cysteine and phenylalanine. The read is trimmed to its CDR3 DNA, 42 bases read in frame from base 1.